This T cell receptor beta chain stems from a study of post-analysis software for immune sequencing data. At the level of the study: The courses of disease that were included comprised relapsing-remitting, secondary progressive and progressive-relapsing multiple sclerosis.

Study-wide results and caveats: With F measure, samples from one preparation batch clustered together strongly. Multiple sclerosis was associated with a significant reduction in normalized Chao1 diversity relative to controls. TRBV segments more frequent in patients than in controls numbered roughly five and included TRBV5-6, TRBV5-1 and TRBV20-1.

As regards this clonotype: Its antigen remains unknown.

cDNA libraries of TCR beta carried unique molecular identifiers. Once roughly 0.85 to 11 million T cells were used, hundreds of thousands of cDNA molecules resulted. TCRdb reprocessed the PCR reads via MiXCR and lists one record per CDR3 protein. The table lists roughly 700,000 distinct CDR3 sequences, roughly 27% of them singletons, with more than 0.45% in the top ten. Trimming removed 4 bases from V and 0 bases from J; junction bases left unmatched: 8. Germline CDR1 and CDR2: SGHKS and YYEKEE (reference sequence). The CDR3 loop spans 17 amino acids. Sequencing was performed on blood. V gene TRBV5-5 combines with J gene TRBJ2-1, with 9 bases fitting TRBD1. The receptor was derived from a girl between 10 and 17 years old with multiple sclerosis. CDR3 amino acids: CASSRGQGHYSYNEQFF. CDR3 nucleotides: TGTGCCAGCAGCCGGGGACAGGGCCACTACTCCTACAATGAGCAGTTCTTC.